These 8 T cell receptor beta chains were sequenced from one sample in a study of beta chain features in type 1 diabetes. The investigators reverse transcribed all of the isolated RNA, so they sequenced expressed TCRB transcripts. Clones were sequenced by immunoSEQ multiplex PCR, and TCRdb holds only the in-frame ones, with some missing. The sample lists 810,000 or so clones, 17% occurring once. The specimen sequenced was naive CD4+ T cells from blood. These receptor sequences come from a woman between 18 and 30 years old in good health.

The chain joins TRBV28 to TRBJ1-2; D unresolved. The CDR3 runs 12 residues. The germline V gene encodes CDR1 MDHEN and CDR2 SYDVKM. With 2 bases removed from V and 10 bases from J, the gap between germline ends came to 11 bases. The CDR3 loop is CASSLRPNPYTF. DNA for the CDR3: TGTGCCAGCAGTTTACGGCCGAATCCCTACACCTTC.

This clone showed up just a few times. V and J are TRBV7-9 and TRBJ2-1, with D hard to call. The CDR3 is made up of 14 amino acids. V was shortened by 3 bases and J by 7 bases, with 13 bases between the two germline ends. Per the germline V gene, CDR1 is SEHNR and CDR2 is FQNEAQ (reference sequence). The DNA of the CDR3 is TGTGCCAGCAGCTTCTGGTTCGAAGGTAATGAGCAGTTCTTC. This codes for CASSFWFEGNEQFF.

This clone came up a few times. V is TRBV9 and J is TRBJ2-3; D call uncertain. Germline assignment: CDR1 SGDLS and CDR2 YYNGEE. Trimming pared 0 bases from V and 2 bases from J, leaving 13 bases between. The CDR3 has 16 amino acids. The CDR3 protein is CASSVGLSKYTDTQYF. In nucleotides, the CDR3 is TGTGCCAGCAGCGTAGGATTGTCCAAATACACAGATACGCAGTATTTT. Full variable domain (rest looked up from reference TRBV9 and TRBJ2-3): DSGVTQTPKHLITATGQRVTLRCSPRSGDLSVYWYQQSLDQGLQFLIQYYNGEERAKGNILERFSAQQFPDLHSELNLSSLELGDSALYFCASSVGLSKYTDTQYFGPGTRLTVL.

This clone was counted a few times. The chain is built from TRBV7-3 and TRBJ2-3, with D uncertain. CDR1 and CDR2 from the germline V gene are SGHTA and FQGTGA. V was trimmed by 2 bases and J by 6 bases, leaving 9 bases between them. The CDR3 extends over 13 amino acids. The CDR3 DNA follows: TGTGCCAGCAGCTTAGCCTATCAGGATACGCAGTATTTT. Translation: CASSLAYQDTQYF.

As regards this clone: The same CDR3 is also encoded by other DNA sequences in this sample. V is TRBV11-3 and J is TRBJ2-2, with unresolved D. The CDR3 has 12 amino acids. V was pared by 6 bases and J by 2 bases, with 4 bases between. The germline V gene has CDR1 SGHNT and CDR2 YENEEA. This CDR3 reads CASSSNTGELFF. CDR3 sequence (DNA): TGTGCCAGCAGTAGCAACACCGGGGAGCTGTTTTTT.

The V gene is TRBV10-3, the J gene TRBJ2-5; 8 nucleotides agree with TRBD2. This CDR3 comprises 18 residues. Germline loops: CDR1 ENHRY, CDR2 SYGVKD. V lost 0 bases, J lost 5 bases, and 14 bases stayed unmatched. In DNA form, the CDR3 reads TGTGCCATCAGTGAGTCGATCCCCGTCCTAGCGGGCGGGGAGACCCAGTACTTC. Translation: CAISESIPVLAGGETQYF.

This clone occurred a few times. The chain is built from TRBV6-5 and TRBJ1-1; the D is unclear. CDR1 is MNHEY and CDR2 is SVGAGI in the germline V gene. V was cut by 6 bases and J by 5 bases, with 13 bases left in between. The CDR3 consists of 13 residues. CDR3 region: CASRNRKETEAFF. The CDR3 DNA reads TGTGCCAGCAGGAATCGGAAAGAAACTGAAGCTTTCTTT.

This chain uses TRBV9 with TRBJ1-1, with D tentatively TRBD1 (6 bases). Germline CDR1 reads SGDLS; CDR2 reads YYNGEE. Trimming shortened V by 3 bases and J by 4 bases, and 13 bases separated the two germline ends. The CDR3 is 14 amino acids. The CDR3 nucleotides are TGTGCCAGCAGCGCCTCACAGGGCTTCACTGAAGCTTTCTTT. Translating it yields CASSASQGFTEAFF.